The 18 T cell receptor beta chains below all came from one sample that was sequenced in a study of T cells in Graves' hyperthyroidism and ophthalmopathy. Amplification yielded TCR beta CDR3 regions, with RNA transcripts as the source. The HTBI primer set was used in a first-round RT-PCR of the TCR CDR3. Via MiXCR, TCRdb re-called the multiplex PCR reads, giving one row per CDR3 protein. The sample has about 350,000 distinct CDR3 sequences; about 16% are singletons. Sequencing used blood. These receptor sequences come from a woman aged 60-75 years with Graves' ophthalmopathy.

This clonotype was seen a handful of times. This rearrangement joins TRBV20-1 to TRBJ2-5; D is possibly TRBD1 or TRBD2 (5 bases each). CDR3 length: 11 amino acids. Trimming stripped 6 bases from V and 13 bases from J, with 18 bases between. Germline CDR1 DFQATT, CDR2 SNEGSKA (reference sequence). The CDR3 protein is CSATLSGTGYF. As DNA, the CDR3 is TGCAGTGCCACTCTTTCCGGGACCGGGTACTTC.

This clonotype was seen more than once but under ten times. V and J are TRBV14 and TRBJ2-1; possibly TRBD1 or TRBD2 for D (6 bases each). Between the trimmed V and J ends, which lost 4 bases and 7 bases, there was a span of 20 bases. This CDR3 has 16 amino acids. Per the germline V gene, CDR1 is SGHDN and CDR2 is FVKESK. CDR3 sequence reads: CASSRGRGVQLNEQFF. The CDR3 DNA reads as TGTGCCAGCAGCCGGGGGCGGGGTGTGCAGTTGAATGAGCAGTTCTTC.

The chain carries TRBV9 and TRBJ1-3; D perhaps matches TRBD1 (6 bases). The germline V gene encodes CDR1 SGDLS and CDR2 YYNGEE. This CDR3 region has 14 residues. Deletions cut 4 bases from V and 2 bases from J, with 10 bases between. This chain's CDR3 is CASSSNRAGNTIYF. CDR3 DNA: TGTGCCAGCAGCTCAAACAGGGCTGGAAACACCATATATTTT.

A note on this clonotype: A read error may be the cause here, since a much bigger clone is one base away. This chain links TRBV11-1 with TRBJ2-4; 9 bases align to TRBD1. Per germline, CDR1 SGHAT and CDR2 FQDESV (reference sequence). CDR3 length: 15 amino acids. As DNA, the CDR3 is TGTACCAGCAGCCCGGACAGGGGAGCCAAAAACATTCAGTACTTC. This translates into CTSSPDRGAKNIQYF.

The chain recombines TRBV20-1 with TRBJ2-1; TRBD2 matches at 11 bases. The CDR3 length is 19 residues. CDR1 DFQATT and CDR2 SNEGSKA come from the germline V gene (reference sequence). V shed 4 bases, J shed 1 base, and the junction held 15 bases outside the gene matches. This CDR3 is CSATSPGGTSGGSYNEQFF. CDR3 DNA sequence: TGCAGTGCTACTTCCCCGGGGGGGACTAGCGGAGGGTCCTACAATGAGCAGTTCTTC.

This clonotype was counted many times. V and J are TRBV12-3 or TRBV12-4 and TRBJ2-7; D gene uncertain. The CDR3 extends over 13 amino acids. V dropped 5 bases and J dropped 4 bases, with 12 bases sitting between them. The CDR3 reads CASSPPPGYEQYF. In DNA, the CDR3 is TGTGCCAGCAGTCCCCCTCCGGGTTACGAGCAGTACTTC.

The rearrangement links TRBV7-9 to TRBJ2-6; tentative D call: TRBD2 (6 bases). The CDR3 is made up of 17 amino acids. Trimming took off 5 bases at V and 2 bases at J, with 16 bases between the two ends. Germline CDR1 is SEHNR and CDR2 is FQNEAQ (reference sequence). CDR3 loop: CASSPTTPSAGANVLTF. Written as DNA, the CDR3 is TGTGCCAGCAGCCCGACCACCCCTAGCGCTGGGGCCAACGTCCTGACTTTC.

The genes are TRBV29-1 and TRBJ2-2; no clear D. The V end was cut by 6 bases, the J end by 5 bases, with 7 bases between. The germline CDR1 and CDR2 sequences are SQVTM and ANQGSEA. This CDR3 comprises 11 residues. This CDR3 is CSVYGTGELFF. DNA of the CDR3: TGCAGCGTCTACGGAACCGGGGAGCTGTTTTTT.

The sample holds many counts of this clonotype. This rearrangement joins TRBV30 to TRBJ1-3; TRBD1 might be the D (5 bases). CDR3 length: 15 amino acids. V was clipped by 4 bases and J by 5 bases, with 18 bases between them. CDR1 is GTSNPN, CDR2 SVGIG, per germline (reference sequence). Written as DNA, the CDR3 is TGTGCCTGGACCAAACCGGGGGGTAGGAGAAACACCATATATTTT. Encoded protein: CAWTKPGGRRNTIYF.

Many counts were recorded for this clonotype. This chain joins TRBV2 and TRBJ2-7; the D gene is possibly TRBD1 (6 bases). Trimming took off 7 bases at V and 7 bases at J, with 14 bases between the two ends. This CDR3 has 12 amino acids. Germline loops: CDR1 SNHLY, CDR2 FYNNEI. CDR3 amino acids: CASKTDDREQYF. The CDR3 DNA follows: TGTGCCAGCAAAACAGACGACAGGGAGCAGTACTTC.

This clonotype was detected many times. The chain combines TRBV11-2 with TRBJ2-5; D is uncertain. Germline V gives CDR1 SGHAT, CDR2 FQNNGV. Trimming removed 2 bases from V and 3 bases from J, with 13 bases in between. This CDR3 contains 15 residues. The CDR3, as DNA: TGTGCCAGCAGCTTATATAACAGTAGGGAAGAGACCCAGTACTTC. It is translated as CASSLYNSREETQYF.

The chain joins TRBV19 to TRBJ1-6, with D hard to call. Germline values: CDR1 LNHDA, CDR2 SQIVND (reference sequence). Trimming removed 6 bases at V and 6 bases at J, with 12 bases between. The CDR3 length is 14 residues. CDR3 loop: CASSADRSNSPLHF. The CDR3 DNA reads TGTGCCAGTAGCGCGGATCGTTCTAATTCACCCCTCCACTTT.

The table lists this clonotype with many counts. V gene TRBV4-1 combines with J gene TRBJ1-2, with no clear D. V shed 1 base and J shed 8 bases, with 11 bases lying between them. CDR1 is MGHRA, CDR2 YSYEKL, per germline. The length of the CDR3 is 13 residues. As DNA, the CDR3 is TGCGCCAGCAGCCAAGGGCGGCTTTCAGGCTACACCTTC. This sequence encodes CASSQGRLSGYTF.

Here the CDR3 reads CAISESNQSEKLFF. CDR3 nucleotide sequence: TGTGCCATCAGTGAGTCGAATCAGTCAGAAAAACTGTTTTTT. The rearrangement joins TRBV10-3 to TRBJ1-4; D unclear. V was trimmed by 0 bases and J by 8 bases, leaving 10 bases between them. The CDR3 is 14 amino acids. Germline assignment: CDR1 ENHRY and CDR2 SYGVKD.

The chain employs TRBV12-3 or TRBV12-4 and TRBJ2-1, with 10 bases lining up with TRBD2. V lost 8 bases to trimming and J lost 3 bases; unmatched junction nucleotides: 7. The CDR3 is 15 amino acids. The CDR3 region is CASPPGLADYNEQFF. The CDR3, as DNA: TGTGCCAGCCCCCCCGGACTAGCGGACTACAATGAGCAGTTCTTC.

The CDR3 loop is CASSQGYDRGAQPQHF. CDR3 sequence (DNA): TGTGCCAGCAGCCAAGGGTATGACAGGGGTGCTCAGCCCCAGCATTTT. The rearrangement uses TRBV4-2 and TRBJ1-5; 8 bases line up with TRBD1. The V gene end was trimmed by 1 base and the J gene end by 6 bases; junction bases not matched to a gene: 8. Germline values: CDR1 LGHNA, CDR2 YNFKEQ. The CDR3 is 16 residues long.

This chain uses TRBV12-3 or TRBV12-4 with TRBJ2-1; 7 bases map to TRBD2. V was pared by 2 bases and J by 12 bases, with 7 bases of the junction left unmatched. The CDR3 runs 13 residues. The CDR3 DNA reads TGTGCCAGCAGTTTACGTGAGCGGGGTGGGCAGTTCTTC. It codes for CASSLRERGGQFF.

There are a few counts of this clonotype. The conserved phenylalanine or tryptophan is not found at the CDR3 terminus, so this likely reflects a read error. The chain is built from TRBV6-1 and TRBJ1-1; 7 bases are a match to TRBD1. The trim removed 5 bases at V and 5 bases at J, leaving 5 bases unmatched. The CDR3 sequence is 13 residues long. Germline loops: CDR1 MNHNS, CDR2 SASEGT. The CDR3 sequence: CASSPGGWTEAFL. Here the CDR3 DNA reads TGTGCCAGCAGTCCAGGGGGTTGGACTGAAGCTTTCCTT.